This T cell receptor (beta chain) was observed in a study of T cell responses to AZD1222 COVID-19 vaccine. Findings and limits, study-wide: White British people made up most donors, females outnumbered males, and clonal diversity was possibly underestimated. Researchers took repertoire samples only after the peak T cell response had come.

This clone has only a few counts. The target antigen is unknown. Assay used: immunoSEQ multiplex PCR; TCRdb lists only in-frame clones, some missing. The sample has more than 55,000 clones; over 65% are singletons. CDR3 size: 14 residues. V dropped 6 bases and J dropped 0 bases, with 10 bases sitting between them. The germline CDR1 and CDR2 sequences are SSHAT and FNYEAQ (reference sequence). This TCR was sampled from an adult who received the AZD1222 COVID-19 vaccine. Source: peripheral blood, taken 28 days after the second AZD1222 dose. V and J are TRBV7-7 and TRBJ2-3; the D is unclear. The CDR3 loop reads CASSSGVSTDTQYF. The CDR3 DNA reads TGTGCCAGCAGTAGTGGGGTTAGCACAGATACGCAGTATTTT.